Described below is a single T cell receptor beta chain sequence and its context. It has no known antigen specificity. Within one base of it there is no much larger clone, and no base qualities were kept. This record comes from a study of shared clonotypes between healthy human individuals (dated by TCRdb to between 2020 and 2021). In terms of the full investigation: A couple of women and three men aged 18 to 49 years were included in the cohort. For each donor, three plates each were used for CD4 naive and CD4 memory, two plates were used for CD8 naive, and one plate was used for CD8 memory. To estimate repertoire size and how much clonotypes are shared between individuals, the study performed deep sequencing of blood TCR repertoires from about 5 healthy adults. To increase sequencing depth and limit assay-specific biases, TCR repertoire library preparation and sequencing were carried out by different laboratories using diverse techniques. Per donor, leukapheresis produced somewhere between about 0.9 and 9.5 billion PBMCs. The research as a whole found: When several donors were compared, the shared fraction of clonotypes was about 5.2% for naive CD4, approximately 3.5% for naive CD8, roughly 2.3% for memory CD4, and about 0.36% for memory CD8. Sampling was limited to blood, and TCR repertoires in tissue likely differ from TCR repertoires in blood. Pairwise subsampling indicated that sequencing depth was expected to affect the degree of clonotype sharing among donors. Because the study included only a small number of donors, the genetic and exposure-history diversity represented was limited. Naive subsets generally had larger estimated clonotype richness than memory subsets. Rarefaction of sorted-subset datasets indicated incomplete sequencing despite the large sequencing depth. Compared with non-shared clonotypes, clonotypes shared by all four sorted-subset donors had higher generation probabilities.

Using the deep immunoSEQ assay, multiplex PCR amplified TCR CDR3 regions from genomic DNA. Genomic DNA extracted from each cell subset was distributed evenly over all wells of several immunoSEQ 96-well plates, and each plate served as one replicate. For sorted subsets, roughly 200 ng of genomic DNA, equivalent to tens of thousands of T cell genomes, went into each replicate PCR. Purified libraries were measured with a Qubit 3.0 fluorometer, size-checked on a Bioanalyzer 2100, and measured again with the KAPA Library Quantification kit. Each immunoSEQ 96-well plate was sequenced on its own single-read 150-cycle Illumina NextSeq 550 flow cell. On the study's bioinformatics: Because only junctional sequences without quality scores were contained in the immunoSEQ output, filtering matching that applied to full-length reads could not be performed. Sequences were annotated with PyIR, a Python wrapper for IgBLAST v1.9, and V/J genes and CDR3 were assigned using IMGT germline references. Reads were removed for weak V/J assignments (E-value above 1e-6), missing CDR3, stop codons, out-of-frame junctions, or ambiguous translated residues. A V3J clonotype was defined by an identical inferred V gene, J gene, and CDR3 amino acid sequence. The percentage overlap between two repertoires was calculated by dividing the number of shared unique clonotypes by the size of the smaller repertoire. Richness of each repertoire was evaluated using RTK rarefaction, the Chao1 estimator, and Recon v2.1 estimates of unobserved clonotypes. Generation probabilities for all TCRbeta clonotypes obtained by the gDNA method from a handful of donors were computed using OLGA. Held by TCRdb, this immuneACCESS table contains in-frame sequences only and omits some clones. Under half of the omission traces to an unresolved V gene where checked; the cause of the rest is unknown. D and trimming come from the DNA, and the V and J calls and clone size come from that table. For this sample the table gives about 2.1 million clones, of which 85% to 95% were detected only once. The ten largest clones add up to around 1.7% of the sample.

For CDR1 and CDR2, the germline V gene lists MGHRA and YSYEKL. The junction shows trimming of 4 bases on V and 5 bases on J, and the gene matches do not reach 9 bases of it. From the cysteine through the phenylalanine, the CDR3 covers 16 amino acids. Just the 48-base CDR3 DNA is kept, in frame starting at base 1. CD8 naive samples consisted of CD45RO-negative cells that were positively selected for CCR7, yielding a CD45RA+CCR7+ population without TemRA cells. Healthy HIV-negative adults with no recently reported acute infections or vaccinations were included as donors. Every donor was a Caucasian adult residing in Nashville, Tennessee, USA. Blood was collected by leukapheresis, and PBMCs were isolated by Ficoll-Histopaque density gradient centrifugation and then cryopreserved in liquid nitrogen vapor phase. Analytical flow cytometry was used to check the purity and quantity of every magnetically sorted T cell population. Genomic DNA was isolated from each sorted fraction and quantified by UV absorbance on a Nanodrop 2000c.

Sample: naive CD8+ T cells from PBMCs. The cell subset or site label, read with the paper, signifies: CD45RA+CCR7+. This chain joins TRBV4-1 to TRBJ2-1, with 9 central nucleotides matching TRBD2. The receptor was isolated from a man aged 18 to 29 in good health. Some clones in this sample may be carry-over from other donors' samples. The DNA sequence is TGCGCCAGCAGCCGAATAGCGGGAGATGTCCACAATGAGCAGTTCTTC. This yields the protein CASSRIAGDVHNEQFF.